The source of this TCR beta chain is a study of blood T cell repertoires in COVID-19. Overall study: Some COVID-19 samples were acute and others convalescent; all came from the United States, Italy and Spain. In each case, the material was cDNA or gDNA derived from T cells, B-cell-depleted T cells, or PBMCs.

CDR3 length: 16 amino acids. V gave up 1 base and J gave up 5 bases; unmatched junction bases: 7. Germline CDR1 reads LGHNA; CDR2 reads YNFKEQ. In the original processing: Amplification from reference gene primers served as the basis for estimated nucleated cell counts. Using immunoSEQ multiplex PCR, the repertoire was profiled, and TCRdb retains in-frame clones only, with some absent. From that table come the V and J calls and clone size; the DNA was used to work out D and trimming. The sample includes about 39,000 clones, roughly 80% seen only once; the top ten take 9% to 10%. The receptor comes from a man aged 55 to 70 in a cohort sampled during active COVID-19. Sequenced input: peripheral blood. This chain connects TRBV4-2 to TRBJ1-4; 7 bases agree with TRBD1. CDR3 region: CASSQGPGTANEKLFF. In DNA form, the CDR3 reads TGTGCCAGCAGCCAAGGCCCCGGGACAGCGAATGAAAAACTGTTTTTT.